Below, 6 T cell receptor beta chains from the same sample are listed, as sequenced in a study of OX40 agonist ivuxolimab in advanced cancers. Here immunoSEQ multiplex PCR was the method, and the copy in TCRdb shows in-frame clones only, minus some. Found here are around 100,000 clones, roughly nine tenths of them singletons; the top ten hold about 0.29%. Specimen: CD4+ or CD8+ T cells sorted from blood, collected in a trial of the OX40 agonist ivuxolimab. Receptor source: an adult with an advanced solid tumor such as melanoma, head and neck, liver or kidney cancer.

CDR3 sequence: CASSLAHELVGNEQFF. The CDR3 DNA follows: TGTGCCAGCAGCTTGGCCCATGAGCTGGTGGGGAATGAGCAGTTCTTC. This rearrangement joins TRBV5-4 to TRBJ2-1, with D unclear. This CDR3 comprises 16 residues. Trimming shortened V by 0 bases and J by 7 bases, and 17 bases separated the two germline ends. Germline CDR1 and CDR2: SGHNT and YYREEE (reference sequence).

The V call is TRBV27, the J call TRBJ1-2; unclear D gene. Trimming took off 4 bases at V and 4 bases at J, with 13 bases between the two ends. CDR1 is MNHEY, CDR2 SMNVEV, per germline (reference sequence). The CDR3 has 14 residues. This CDR3 reads CASSSRGLGYGYTF. CDR3 nucleotides: TGTGCCAGCAGTTCGCGGGGTCTCGGCTATGGCTACACCTTC.

V and J are TRBV5-1 and TRBJ2-7, with D uncertain. Per the germline V gene, CDR1 is SGHRS and CDR2 is YFSETQ. CDR3 length: 11 amino acids. With 0 bases removed from V and 6 bases from J, the gap between germline ends came to 4 bases. The CDR3 DNA reads as TGCGCCAGCAGCTTGGCAAGCGAGCAGTACTTC. Amino acids: CASSLASEQYF.

This clone was seen only once. The CDR3 DNA follows: TGTGCCAGCTCTCGACAGTACCAGAATGAAAAACTGTTTTTT. This codes for CASSRQYQNEKLFF. The chain uses TRBV18 and TRBJ1-4; possibly TRBD1 for D (5 bases). The CDR3 is made up of 14 amino acids. Trimming left V 6 bases short and J 5 bases short, with 13 bases between. Germline loops: CDR1 KGHSH, CDR2 LQKENI.

The chain couples TRBV28 to TRBJ1-5; 9 nucleotides align to TRBD1. The germline gives CDR1 MDHEN, CDR2 SYDVKM. The CDR3 is made up of 15 amino acids. The V and J ends lost 6 bases and 4 bases, in that order; junction bases with no gene match: 7. The CDR3 sequence: CASRPTGGRNQPQHF. The CDR3, as DNA: TGTGCCAGCAGACCGACAGGGGGAAGGAATCAGCCCCAGCATTTT.

The DNA of the CDR3 is TGTGCCACCACCGGCGAGGGACTAGCGGGTGGAAGGAGTATGGAGCAGTACTTC. Translating gives CATTGEGLAGGRSMEQYF. The V and J genes are TRBV28 and TRBJ2-7; TRBD2 agrees at 12 bases. Germline CDR1 MDHEN, CDR2 SYDVKM. Trimming took 10 bases from V and 7 from J; bases not matched to a gene: 23. The CDR3 is made up of 18 amino acids.